A selection of T cell receptor beta chains follows, all from one sample in a study of T cell repertoires in cytomegalovirus infection. From the reads, TCRdb called clonotypes with MiXCR, one entry per CDR3 protein. The repertoire consists of more than 400,000 distinct CDR3 sequences, with around 27% occurring once and the leading ten covering less than 15%. Specimen: PBMCs. These receptor sequences come from a human donor in good health (CMV status not recorded). Some clones in this sample may be carry-over from other donors' samples. CDR3s include the opening cysteine and the closing phenylalanine or tryptophan. A D gene is named only where the DNA matches it firmly. Clone size is stated in some rows and not others, as once, few, many or a class when expanded.

v_gene	d_gene	j_gene	abundance	CDR3nt	CDR3aa
TRBV18	TRBD2	TRBJ2-1	few	TGTGCCAGCTCACCCCTTCCGCGCGGGAGCTCCTACAATGAGCAGTTCTTC	CASSPLPRGSSYNEQFF
TRBV7-2	NA	TRBJ2-7	many	TGTGCCAGCAGCTTAGGGCGGGGTTGGAGTGACGAGCAGTACTTC	CASSLGRGWSDEQYF
TRBV28	NA	TRBJ1-5	NA	TGTGCCAGCAGTTCGGAACAGCCCCAGCATTTT	CASSSEQPQHF
TRBV29-1	TRBD2	TRBJ2-1	NA	TGCAGCGTTGCTAGGACTAGCGGTACCTACAATGAGCAGTTCTTC	CSVARTSGTYNEQFF
TRBV7-2	NA	TRBJ2-7	NA	TGTGCCAGCAGCGCCGACCTCCTCGGGGCGCTGGAGCAGTACTTC	CASSADLLGALEQYF
TRBV2	TRBD1	TRBJ2-1	NA	TGTGCCATCGGCAAGGGGGCGCGTTCAACGGGGAATGAGCAGTTCTTC	CAIGKGARSTGNEQFF
TRBV27	NA	TRBJ1-5	few	TGTGCCAGCAGTAAGGGTTACAGCAATCAGCCCCAGCATTTT	CASSKGYSNQPQHF
TRBV25-1	TRBD2	TRBJ2-2	few	TGTGCCAGCAGTGGGTTTGGGGGAGGGGTGACCGGGGAGCTGTTTTTT	CASSGFGGGVTGELFF
TRBV6-2/TRBV6-3	TRBD2	TRBJ2-5	few	TGTGCCAGCAACTTTACCCCGAGACTAGCGGAAGAGACCCAGTACTTC	CASNFTPRLAEETQYF
TRBV19	NA	TRBJ1-2	few	TGTGCCAGTAGTATCTTTGGCGTACTCGGCGGCTACACCTTC	CASSIFGVLGGYTF
TRBV7-4	TRBD2	TRBJ2-1	NA	TGTGCCAGCAGCGCTATAGCGGGAGGGCGTCCACAGCAGTCCTTC	CASSAIAGGRPQQSF
TRBV18	NA	TRBJ2-2	NA	TGTGCCAGCTCACAGCGCACAGGGCGTTCGAACACCGGGGAGCTGTTTTTT	CASSQRTGRSNTGELFF
TRBV11-3	TRBD1	TRBJ1-3	NA	TGTGCCAGCAGTCCCAGGACAGGGGACTCTGGAAACACCATATATTTT	CASSPRTGDSGNTIYF
TRBV7-9	NA	TRBJ2-7	many	TGTGCCAGCAGCTTAGGAACAGGGAAGAACTACGAGCAGTACTTC	CASSLGTGKNYEQYF
TRBV29-1	NA	TRBJ1-4	NA	TGCAGCGTTGAAGATATCAGGGGAGTGGGTGAAAAACTGTTTTTT	CSVEDIRGVGEKLFF
TRBV11-1	TRBD1	TRBJ2-7	NA	TGTTCTACCACCCCGGGACAGGGTTCCTACGAGCAGTACTTC	CSTTPGQGSYEQYF
TRBV11-1	NA	TRBJ2-7	NA	TGTGCCAGCAGCTTAGAGTCCGGGGACTCCTACGAGCAGTACTTC	CASSLESGDSYEQYF
TRBV7-2	TRBD2	TRBJ2-1	many	TGTGCCAGCAGCGCCAGCGGGACTGACAATGAGCAGTTCTTC	CASSASGTDNEQFF
TRBV5-4	NA	TRBJ1-2	NA	TGTGCCAGCAGCTTGGAAAGAGACACCTCTTATGGCTACACCTTC	CASSLERDTSYGYTF
TRBV28	TRBD1	TRBJ1-3	NA	TGTGCCAGCAGCCGGGACAGCCCTGGAAACACCATATATTTT	CASSRDSPGNTIYF
TRBV18	NA	TRBJ1-5	NA	TGTGCCAGCTCACAAGGGACGGAATCCCATCAGCCCCAGCATTTT	CASSQGTESHQPQHF
TRBV7-8	NA	TRBJ1-1	many	TGTGCCAGCAGCTTAATGTCTGGTTTAAACACTGAAGCTTTCTTT	CASSLMSGLNTEAFF
TRBV5-6	NA	TRBJ1-1	NA	TGTGCCAGCAGCTTGATAAGGGGAAGCACTGAAGCTTTCTTT	CASSLIRGSTEAFF
TRBV6-2/TRBV6-3	NA	TRBJ1-5	few	TGTGCCAGCACTAACGGAGGCAGATCATACCCCCAGCATTTT	CASTNGGRSYPQHF
TRBV4-3	TRBD2	TRBJ2-6	NA	TGCGCCAGCAGCCAAGTCCCAGCGGGAGTGGCTGGGGCCAACGTCCTGACTTTC	CASSQVPAGVAGANVLTF
TRBV12-3/TRBV12-4	TRBD2	TRBJ2-1	many	TGTGCCAGCAGTTTACGACTAGCGGAGTACAATGAGCAGTTCTTC	CASSLRLAEYNEQFF
TRBV7-2	NA	TRBJ1-2	many	TGTGCCAGCAGCACCTCTCCCGAAAACTATGGCTACACCTTC	CASSTSPENYGYTF
TRBV20-1	TRBD1	TRBJ2-3	NA	TGCAGTGCTAGACCCATCTTAACAGGGGGCGCGGTAGGCGCTACAGATACGCAGTATTTT	CSARPILTGGAVGATDTQYF
TRBV29-1	TRBD1	TRBJ2-3	NA	TGCAGCGTTGAGACAGGGAGCACAGATACGCAGTATTTT	CSVETGSTDTQYF
TRBV27	TRBD2	TRBJ2-1	NA	TGTGCCAGCAGTCTAGGGAGTAGCGGGAGGGCCGGGTACAATGAGCAGTTCTTC	CASSLGSSGRAGYNEQFF
TRBV7-6	TRBD1	TRBJ1-1	few	TGTGCCAGCAGAGCTCAGGGGGACCGGGGGGACACTGAAGCTTTCTTT	CASRAQGDRGDTEAFF
TRBV6-1	TRBD1	TRBJ2-2	NA	TGTGCCAGCATTCTGAGGACAGGTAGTGGCACCGGGGAGCTGTTTTTT	CASILRTGSGTGELFF
TRBV7-2	TRBD2	TRBJ2-1	NA	TGTGCCAGCAGGTCGCTAGCGGGGTACAATGAGCAGTTCTTC	CASRSLAGYNEQFF
TRBV4-3	TRBD2	TRBJ2-1	NA	TGCGCCAGCAGCCAGGAGGGCCTAGCGGGAGGTAGCGATGAGCAGTTCTTC	CASSQEGLAGGSDEQFF
TRBV28	TRBD2	TRBJ2-7	NA	TGTGCCAGCAAAGCGGGAGGGAGGTACGAGCAGTACTTC	CASKAGGRYEQYF
TRBV12-3/TRBV12-4	NA	TRBJ2-7	NA	TGTGCCAGCAGTTTGCGCGAGAGATACTCCTACGAGCAGTACTTC	CASSLRERYSYEQYF
TRBV7-9	NA	TRBJ1-1	few	TGTGCCAGCAGCCGCACAGACAATCTCTATGAAGCTTTCTTT	CASSRTDNLYEAFF
TRBV19	NA	TRBJ1-2	few	TGTGCCAGTAGTATAGTATCAGGGAGTACCTATGGCTACACCTTC	CASSIVSGSTYGYTF
TRBV19	NA	TRBJ1-2	NA	TGTGCCAGTAGTGAGGTTTGGATGAATGGCTACACCTTC	CASSEVWMNGYTF
TRBV19	NA	TRBJ1-6	NA	TGTGCCAGTACCCCAGAGAGGGATTCACCCCTCCACTTT	CASTPERDSPLHF
TRBV20-1	NA	TRBJ1-2	NA	TGCAGTGCTAGGAAAGGGCCTGGAGATTATGCTGGCTACACCTTC	CSARKGPGDYAGYTF
TRBV5-6	NA	TRBJ2-3	NA	TGTGCCAGCAGCCGCGACCAGATTGCGTCAGATACGCAGTATTTT	CASSRDQIASDTQYF
TRBV23-1	TRBD2	TRBJ2-2	NA	TGCGCCAGCAGTCAGCCGACTAGCGGGAACGGGGAGCTGTTTTTT	CASSQPTSGNGELFF
TRBV5-1	TRBD2	TRBJ2-1	NA	TGCGCCAGCAGCCCGGGGACTAGCGGGAGAAGGGTTACCCGCAATGAGCAGTTCTTC	CASSPGTSGRRVTRNEQFF